Below, 9 T cell receptor beta chains from the same sample are listed, as sequenced in a study of neurological immune-mediated disorders. From the 5' RACE reads, TCRdb called clonotypes with MiXCR, one entry per CDR3 protein. The profile covers about 46,000 distinct CDR3 sequences, with about 9.3% appearing a single time and about 5% taken by the ten largest. Sequencing was carried out using PBMCs. All receptors derive from an older man with HTLV-1-associated myelopathy (HAM/TSP).

This clonotype was counted ten times or more. V is TRBV5-1 and J is TRBJ2-7, with TRBD1 as a possible D gene (6 bases). Trimming took off 0 bases at V and 6 bases at J, with 19 bases between the two ends. The germline CDR1 and CDR2 sequences are SGHRS and YFSETQ. The CDR3 is made up of 16 amino acids. Written as DNA, the CDR3 is TGCGCCAGCAGCTTGGGTCGCCGGACAGAAAATGCCGAGCAGTACTTC. Protein sequence: CASSLGRRTENAEQYF.

This clonotype was recorded at least ten times. J is TRBJ2-3 and V is TRBV20-1; 7 nucleotides line up with TRBD2. V dropped 3 bases and J dropped 1; count of bases not matched to a gene: 7. Germline V gene sequence: CDR1 DFQATT, CDR2 SNEGSKA (reference sequence). The CDR3 is 15 amino acids. The CDR3 reads CSASRAGRGTDTQYF. In nucleotides, the CDR3 is TGCAGTGCTAGCCGAGCGGGGAGGGGCACAGATACGCAGTATTTT.

This clonotype was detected ten times or more. The gene calls are TRBV27 and TRBJ1-5; maybe TRBD1 (5 bases). Germline values: CDR1 MNHEY, CDR2 SMNVEV (reference sequence). The CDR3 has 13 residues. V was clipped by 5 bases and J by 11 bases, with 16 bases between them. CDR3 residues: CASSITSGPAQHF. DNA of the CDR3: TGTGCCAGCAGTATAACTTCAGGGCCCGCCCAGCATTTT.

Many counts were recorded for this clonotype. The rearrangement joins TRBV19 to TRBJ2-1, with 7 bases fitting TRBD2. The CDR3 contains 17 residues. With 3 bases clipped from V and 3 bases from J, the junction kept 11 bases outside the gene matches. Per the germline V gene, CDR1 is LNHDA and CDR2 is SQIVND (reference sequence). In DNA form, the CDR3 reads TGTGCCAGTAGTATTAGGTCAGTCCGCGGGAGCTACAATGAGCAGTTCTTC. Amino acids: CASSIRSVRGSYNEQFF.

At least ten counts were recorded for this clonotype. The chain couples TRBV14 to TRBJ2-1; 11 bases match TRBD1. Per germline, CDR1 SGHDN and CDR2 FVKESK. After removal of 4 bases from V and 8 bases from J, the junction contained 10 bases not matched to a gene. The CDR3 spans 16 residues. CDR3 region: CASSLLGQGARDEQFF. CDR3 in DNA: TGTGCCAGCAGCCTCCTTGGACAGGGGGCTAGGGATGAGCAGTTCTTC.

This clonotype has at least ten counts. The J gene is TRBJ2-1, the V gene TRBV7-9, with D hard to call. The CDR3 extends over 13 amino acids. The V and J ends lost 7 bases and 3 bases respectively, with 10 bases between them. Germline V gene data show CDR1 as SEHNR and CDR2 as FQNEAQ (reference sequence). The CDR3 is CASIGPLYNEQFF. The CDR3 coding sequence is TGTGCCAGCATCGGGCCCCTCTACAATGAGCAGTTCTTC.

This clonotype was found many times. The V gene is TRBV20-1, the J gene TRBJ1-2, with 7 bases matching TRBD1. Germline CDR1 DFQATT, CDR2 SNEGSKA (reference sequence). The CDR3 is 15 residues long. Germline trimming cut 0 bases from V and 4 bases from J; bases unmatched to any gene: 8. The CDR3: CSARDPGTARYGYTF. CDR3 nucleotides: TGCAGTGCTAGAGACCCCGGGACAGCCCGCTATGGCTACACCTTC.

Ten or more counts support this clonotype. The chain carries TRBV18 and TRBJ2-1; the D gene is possibly TRBD1 (5 bases). Trimming left V 4 bases short and J 0 bases short, with 16 bases between. Germline CDR1 reads KGHSH; CDR2 reads LQKENI. The CDR3 consists of 17 residues. CDR3 sequence (DNA): TGTGCCAGCTCACGGGCGACAGCCTATAGCTCCTACAATGAGCAGTTCTTC. It is translated as CASSRATAYSSYNEQFF.

This clonotype was detected many times. The chain has TRBV4-1 and TRBJ2-7; no firm D call. The ends were cut back, 2 bases at V and 3 bases at J, with 17 bases in the middle. The germline V gene has CDR1 MGHRA and CDR2 YSYEKL. The CDR3 covers 16 residues. The CDR3, as DNA: TGCGCCAGCAGCCAACGAACGGACGGGCCCCACTACGAGCAGTACTTC. This translates into CASSQRTDGPHYEQYF.